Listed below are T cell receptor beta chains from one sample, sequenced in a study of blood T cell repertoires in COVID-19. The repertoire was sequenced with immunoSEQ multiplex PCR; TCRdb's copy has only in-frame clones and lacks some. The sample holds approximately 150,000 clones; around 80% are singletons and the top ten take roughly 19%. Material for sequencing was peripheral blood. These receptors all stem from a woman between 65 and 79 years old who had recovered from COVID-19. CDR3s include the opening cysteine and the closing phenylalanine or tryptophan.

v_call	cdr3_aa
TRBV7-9	CASSLTGQVNQPQHF
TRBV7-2	CASSLRGPPGTEAFF
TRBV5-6	CASSLNRNYGYTF
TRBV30	CAWSRDRGGEKLFF
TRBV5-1	CASSLGLAGGGTQYF
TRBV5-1	CASSTEGGRSGELFF
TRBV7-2	CASSLGGSTEAFF
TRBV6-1	CASSETGPLNYGYTF
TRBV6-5	CASRPVGAYNEQFF
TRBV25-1	CASSAAGRQGAWEKLFF